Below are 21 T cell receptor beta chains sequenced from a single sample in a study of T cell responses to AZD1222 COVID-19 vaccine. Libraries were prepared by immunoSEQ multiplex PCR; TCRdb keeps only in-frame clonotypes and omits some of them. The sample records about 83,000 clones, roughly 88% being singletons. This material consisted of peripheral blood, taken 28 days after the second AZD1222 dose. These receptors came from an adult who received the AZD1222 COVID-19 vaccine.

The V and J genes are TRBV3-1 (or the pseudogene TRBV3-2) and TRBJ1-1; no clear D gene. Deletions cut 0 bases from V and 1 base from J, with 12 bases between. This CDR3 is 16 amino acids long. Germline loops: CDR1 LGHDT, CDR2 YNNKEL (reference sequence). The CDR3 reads CASSQDITGENTEAFF. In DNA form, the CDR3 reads TGTGCCAGCAGCCAAGATATTACCGGAGAGAACACTGAAGCTTTCTTT.

The CDR3 bases are TGTGCCAGTTCAGAGAATTCACCCCTCCACTTT. Its protein is CASSENSPLHF. The chain combines TRBV28 with TRBJ1-6; no definite D call. Germline V CDR1 and CDR2: MDHEN, SYDVKM. This CDR3 spans 11 amino acids. Between the trimmed V and J ends, which lost 9 bases and 7 bases, there was a span of 7 bases.

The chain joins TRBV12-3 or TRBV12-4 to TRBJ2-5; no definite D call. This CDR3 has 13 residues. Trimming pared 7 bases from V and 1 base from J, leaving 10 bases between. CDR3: CASTSSVQETQYF. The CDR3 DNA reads TGTGCCAGCACCTCTAGTGTCCAAGAGACCCAGTACTTC.

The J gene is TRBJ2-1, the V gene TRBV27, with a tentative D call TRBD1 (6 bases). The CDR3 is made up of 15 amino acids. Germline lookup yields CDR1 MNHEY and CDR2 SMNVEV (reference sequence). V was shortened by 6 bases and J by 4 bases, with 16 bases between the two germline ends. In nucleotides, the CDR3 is TGTGCCAGCAGCACAGGGCCTTATACTTACAATGAGCAGTTCTTC. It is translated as CASSTGPYTYNEQFF.

CDR3 protein: CASRTQGAWDGYTF. The CDR3 DNA follows: TGTGCCAGCAGGACACAGGGGGCGTGGGATGGCTACACCTTC. The chain combines TRBV2 with TRBJ1-2; TRBD1 agrees at 9 bases. The CDR3 has 14 amino acids. Trimming cost V 6 bases and J 6 bases; bases outside gene matches: 8. Germline loops: CDR1 SNHLY, CDR2 FYNNEI.

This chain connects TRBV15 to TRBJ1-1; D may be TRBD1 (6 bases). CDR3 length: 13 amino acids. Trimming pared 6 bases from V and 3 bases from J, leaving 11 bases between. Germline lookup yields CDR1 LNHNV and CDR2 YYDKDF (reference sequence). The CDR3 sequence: CATRLGAYTEAFF. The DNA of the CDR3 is TGTGCCACCAGGTTGGGGGCGTACACTGAAGCTTTCTTT.

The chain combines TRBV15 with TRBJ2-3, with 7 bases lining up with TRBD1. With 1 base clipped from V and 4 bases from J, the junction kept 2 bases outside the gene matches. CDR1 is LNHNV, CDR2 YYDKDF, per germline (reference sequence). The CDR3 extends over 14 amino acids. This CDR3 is CATSRGQGADTQYF. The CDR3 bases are TGTGCCACCAGCAGAGGGCAGGGGGCAGATACGCAGTATTTT.

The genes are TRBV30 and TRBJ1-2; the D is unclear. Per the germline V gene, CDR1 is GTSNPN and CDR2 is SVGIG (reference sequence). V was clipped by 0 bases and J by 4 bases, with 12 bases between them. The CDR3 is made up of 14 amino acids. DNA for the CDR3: TGTGCCTGGAGTGTCCCTTCGCGAGGCTATGGCTACACCTTC. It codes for CAWSVPSRGYGYTF.

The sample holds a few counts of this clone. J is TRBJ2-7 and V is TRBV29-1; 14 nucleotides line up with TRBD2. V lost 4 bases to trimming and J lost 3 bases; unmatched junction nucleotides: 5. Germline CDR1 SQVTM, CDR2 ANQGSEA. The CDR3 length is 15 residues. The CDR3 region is CSVVPGTSGSYEQYF. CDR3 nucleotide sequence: TGCAGCGTTGTCCCGGGGACTAGCGGGAGCTACGAGCAGTACTTC.

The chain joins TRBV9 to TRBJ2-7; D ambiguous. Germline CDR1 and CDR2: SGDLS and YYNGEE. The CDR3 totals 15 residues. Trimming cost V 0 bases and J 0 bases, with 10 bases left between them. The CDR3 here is CASSVGPDLSYEQYF. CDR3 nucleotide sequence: TGTGCCAGCAGCGTAGGTCCGGACCTCTCCTACGAGCAGTACTTC.

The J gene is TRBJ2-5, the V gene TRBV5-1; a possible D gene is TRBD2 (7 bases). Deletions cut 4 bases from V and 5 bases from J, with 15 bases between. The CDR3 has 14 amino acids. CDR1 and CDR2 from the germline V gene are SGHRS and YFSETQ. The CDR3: CASSLGTTGETQYF. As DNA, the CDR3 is TGCGCCAGCAGCCTGGGGACTACAGGGGAGACCCAGTACTTC.

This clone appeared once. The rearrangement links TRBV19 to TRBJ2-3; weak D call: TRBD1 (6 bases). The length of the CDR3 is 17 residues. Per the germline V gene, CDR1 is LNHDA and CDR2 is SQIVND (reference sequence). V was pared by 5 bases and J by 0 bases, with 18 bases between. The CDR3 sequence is CASSGPTGGRSTDTQYF. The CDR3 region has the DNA TGTGCCAGTAGTGGCCCGACAGGAGGACGTAGCACAGATACGCAGTATTTT.

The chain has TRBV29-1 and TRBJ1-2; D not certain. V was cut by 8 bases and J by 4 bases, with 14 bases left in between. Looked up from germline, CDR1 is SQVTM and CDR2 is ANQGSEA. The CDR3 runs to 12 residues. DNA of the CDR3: TGCAGCCTGTTTTCCCCCAGCTATGGCTACACCTTC. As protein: CSLFSPSYGYTF.

For the CDR3, the DNA is TGTGCCAGCAGAGGACAGTCCTACACTGAAGCTTTCTTT. It codes for CASRGQSYTEAFF. V is TRBV6-5 and J is TRBJ1-1; tentative D call: TRBD1 (6 bases). Trimming took off 6 bases at V and 3 bases at J, with 11 bases between the two ends. The CDR3 consists of 13 residues. The V gene's germline CDR1 is MNHEY and CDR2 SVGAGI.

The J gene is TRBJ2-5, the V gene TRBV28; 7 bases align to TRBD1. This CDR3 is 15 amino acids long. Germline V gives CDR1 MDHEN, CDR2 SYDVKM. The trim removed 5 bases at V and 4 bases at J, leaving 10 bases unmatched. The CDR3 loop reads CASSGTAFNRETQYF. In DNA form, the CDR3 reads TGTGCCAGCAGTGGGACAGCCTTTAATCGAGAGACCCAGTACTTC.

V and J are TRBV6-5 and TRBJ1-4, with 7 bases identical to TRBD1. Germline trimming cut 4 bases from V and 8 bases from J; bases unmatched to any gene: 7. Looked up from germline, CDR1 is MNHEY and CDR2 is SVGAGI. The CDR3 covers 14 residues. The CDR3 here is CASSFGQDGEKLFF. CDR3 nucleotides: TGTGCCAGCAGTTTTGGACAGGACGGCGAAAAACTGTTTTTT.

The CDR3 DNA sequence: TGCGCCAGCAGCTTTGCGGGCCTAGCGGGATCGGGAGAGCAGTTCTTC. This sequence encodes CASSFAGLAGSGEQFF. V is TRBV5-1 and J is TRBJ2-1; 9 positions agree with TRBD2. V was pared by 2 bases and J by 10 bases, with 13 bases of the junction left unmatched. CDR1 SGHRS and CDR2 YFSETQ come from the germline V gene. CDR3 size: 16 residues. The complete variable domain, with remaining parts taken from reference TRBV5-1 and TRBJ2-1, reads KAGVTQTPRYLIKTRGQQVTLSCSPISGHRSVSWYQQTPGQGLQFLFEYFSETQRNKGNFPGRFSGRQFSNSRSEMNVSTLELGDSALYLCASSFAGLAGSGEQFFGPGTRLTVL.

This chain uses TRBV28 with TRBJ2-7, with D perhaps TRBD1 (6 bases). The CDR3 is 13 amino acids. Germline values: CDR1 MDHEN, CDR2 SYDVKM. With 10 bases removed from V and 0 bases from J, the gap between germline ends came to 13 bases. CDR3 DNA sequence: TGTGCCATCCGCCGGGACAACTCCTACGAGCAGTACTTC. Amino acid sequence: CAIRRDNSYEQYF. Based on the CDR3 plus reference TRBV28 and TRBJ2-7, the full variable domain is DVKVTQSSRYLVKRTGEKVFLECVQDMDHENMFWYRQDPGLGLRLIYFSYDVKMKEKGDIPEGYSVSREKKERFSLILESASTNQTSMYLCAIRRDNSYEQYFGPGTRLTVT.

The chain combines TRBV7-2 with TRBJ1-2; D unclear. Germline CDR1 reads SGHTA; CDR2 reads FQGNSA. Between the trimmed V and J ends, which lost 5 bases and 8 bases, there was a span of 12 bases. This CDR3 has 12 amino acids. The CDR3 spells CASSRDFPGYTF. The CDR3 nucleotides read TGTGCCAGCAGCCGGGATTTTCCCGGCTACACCTTC.

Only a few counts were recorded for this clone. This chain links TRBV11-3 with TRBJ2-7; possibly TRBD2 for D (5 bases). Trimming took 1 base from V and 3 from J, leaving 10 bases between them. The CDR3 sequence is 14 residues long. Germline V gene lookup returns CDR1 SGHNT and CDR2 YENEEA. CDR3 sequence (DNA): TGTGCCAGCAGCTTAGTTGGAGGAATCTACGAGCAGTACTTC. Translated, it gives CASSLVGGIYEQYF. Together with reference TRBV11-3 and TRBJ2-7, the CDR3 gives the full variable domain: EAGVVQSPRYKIIEKKQPVAFWCNPISGHNTLYWYLQNLGQGPELLIRYENEEAVDDSQLPKDRFSAERLKGVDSTLKIQPAELGDSAVYLCASSLVGGIYEQYFGPGTRLTVT.

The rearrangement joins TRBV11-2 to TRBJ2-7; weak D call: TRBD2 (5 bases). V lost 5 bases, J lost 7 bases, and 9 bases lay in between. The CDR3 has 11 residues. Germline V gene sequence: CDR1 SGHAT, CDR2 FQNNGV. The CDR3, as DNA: TGTGCCAGCAGCCAACGGAGGGAGCAGTACTTC. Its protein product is CASSQRREQYF.